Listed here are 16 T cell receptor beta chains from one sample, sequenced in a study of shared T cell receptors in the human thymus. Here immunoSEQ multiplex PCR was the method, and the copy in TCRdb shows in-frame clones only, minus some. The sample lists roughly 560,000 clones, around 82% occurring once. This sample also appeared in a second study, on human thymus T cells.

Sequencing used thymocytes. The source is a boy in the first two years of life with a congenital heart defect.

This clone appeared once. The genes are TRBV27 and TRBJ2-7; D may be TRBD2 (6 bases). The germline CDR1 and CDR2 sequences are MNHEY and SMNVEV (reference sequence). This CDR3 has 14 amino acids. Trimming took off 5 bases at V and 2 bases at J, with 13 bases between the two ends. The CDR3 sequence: CASSTLGRTYEQYF. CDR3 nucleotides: TGTGCCAGCAGTACATTAGGGAGGACCTACGAGCAGTACTTC.

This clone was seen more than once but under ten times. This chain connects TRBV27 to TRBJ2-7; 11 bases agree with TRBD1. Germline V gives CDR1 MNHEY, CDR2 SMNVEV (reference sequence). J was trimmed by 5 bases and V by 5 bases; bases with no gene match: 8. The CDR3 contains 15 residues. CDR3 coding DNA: TGTGCCAGCAGTCCAAACCCGGGACAGGGGGACGAGCAGTACTTC. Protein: CASSPNPGQGDEQYF.

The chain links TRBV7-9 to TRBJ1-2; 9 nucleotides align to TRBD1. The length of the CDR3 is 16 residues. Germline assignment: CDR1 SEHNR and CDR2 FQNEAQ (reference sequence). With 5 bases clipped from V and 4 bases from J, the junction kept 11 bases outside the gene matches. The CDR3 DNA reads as TGTGCCAGCAGCCGGCCGGGACAGGGTCTAGGCTATGGCTACACCTTC. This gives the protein CASSRPGQGLGYGYTF.

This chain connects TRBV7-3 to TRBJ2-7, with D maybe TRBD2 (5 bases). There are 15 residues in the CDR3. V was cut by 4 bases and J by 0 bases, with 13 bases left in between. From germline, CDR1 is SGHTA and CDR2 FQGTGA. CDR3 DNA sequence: TGTGCCAGCAGCTACCCAGCGGTAAGCTCCTACGAGCAGTACTTC. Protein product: CASSYPAVSSYEQYF.

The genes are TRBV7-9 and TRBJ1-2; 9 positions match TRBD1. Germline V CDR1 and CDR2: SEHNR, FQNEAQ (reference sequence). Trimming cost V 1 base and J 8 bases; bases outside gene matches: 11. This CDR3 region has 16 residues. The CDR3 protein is CASSLGRTGEILGYTF. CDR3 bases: TGTGCCAGCAGCTTAGGCCGGACAGGGGAGATTTTGGGCTACACCTTC. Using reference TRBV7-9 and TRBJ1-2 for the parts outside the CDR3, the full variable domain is DTGVSQNPRHKITKRGQNVTFRCDPISEHNRLYWYRQTLGQGPEFLTYFQNEAQLEKSRLLSDRFSAERPKGSFSTLEIQRTEQGDSAMYLCASSLGRTGEILGYTFGSGTRLTVV.

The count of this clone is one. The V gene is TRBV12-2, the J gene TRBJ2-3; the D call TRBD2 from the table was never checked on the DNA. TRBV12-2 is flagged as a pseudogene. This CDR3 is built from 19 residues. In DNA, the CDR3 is TGTGCAAGTCGCCCCGTCCCGGGACTAGCGGGGGAACGGGCAGATACGCAGTATTTT. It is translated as CASRPVPGLAGERADTQYF.

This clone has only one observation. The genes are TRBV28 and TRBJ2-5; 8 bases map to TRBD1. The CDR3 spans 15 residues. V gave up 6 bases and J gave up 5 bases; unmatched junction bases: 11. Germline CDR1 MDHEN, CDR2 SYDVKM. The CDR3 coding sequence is TGTGCCAGCAGCGTTCTCGGACAGGGAAGTGAGACCCAGTACTTC. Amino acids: CASSVLGQGSETQYF.

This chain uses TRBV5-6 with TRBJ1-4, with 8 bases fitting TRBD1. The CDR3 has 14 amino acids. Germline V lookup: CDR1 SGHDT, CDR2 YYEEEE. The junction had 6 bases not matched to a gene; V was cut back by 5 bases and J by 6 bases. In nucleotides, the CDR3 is TGTGCCAGCAGTACCAGGGGGCGGCATGAAAAACTGTTTTTT. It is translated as CASSTRGRHEKLFF.

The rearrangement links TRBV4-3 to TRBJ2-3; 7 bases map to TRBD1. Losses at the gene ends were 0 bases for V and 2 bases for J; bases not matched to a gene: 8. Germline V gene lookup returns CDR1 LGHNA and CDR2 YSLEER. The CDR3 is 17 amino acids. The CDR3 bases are TGCGCCAGCAGCCAAGAAGGGAACAGGGGAAACACAGATACGCAGTATTTT. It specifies CASSQEGNRGNTDTQYF.

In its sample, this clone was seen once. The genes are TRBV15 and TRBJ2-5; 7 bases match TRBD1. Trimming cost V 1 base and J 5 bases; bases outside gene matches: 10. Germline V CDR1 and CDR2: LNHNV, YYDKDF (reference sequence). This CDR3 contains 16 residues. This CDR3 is CATSRVMQGDWETQYF. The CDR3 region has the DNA TGTGCCACCAGCAGAGTTATGCAGGGGGATTGGGAGACCCAGTACTTC.

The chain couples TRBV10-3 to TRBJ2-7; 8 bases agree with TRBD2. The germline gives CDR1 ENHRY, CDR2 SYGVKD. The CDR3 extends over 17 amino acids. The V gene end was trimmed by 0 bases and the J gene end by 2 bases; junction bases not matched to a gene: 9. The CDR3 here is CAISESRGSGRAYEQYF. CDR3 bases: TGTGCCATCAGTGAGTCCCGGGGGAGCGGGAGAGCCTACGAGCAGTACTTC.

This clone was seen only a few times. CDR3 region: CASSHVDRVGGYGYTF. The CDR3 nucleotides read TGTGCCAGCAGCCATGTGGACAGGGTGGGGGGCTATGGCTACACCTTC. The chain uses TRBV14 and TRBJ1-2; 8 bases fit TRBD1. The J segment lost 4 bases and the V segment lost 3 bases, leaving 10 bases of the junction unmatched. The CDR3 runs 16 residues. CDR1 is SGHDN and CDR2 is FVKESK in the germline V gene.

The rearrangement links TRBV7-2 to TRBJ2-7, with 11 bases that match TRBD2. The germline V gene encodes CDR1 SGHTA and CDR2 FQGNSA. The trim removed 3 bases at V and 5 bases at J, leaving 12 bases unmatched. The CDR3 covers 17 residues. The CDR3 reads CASSFYFRTSGPNEQYF. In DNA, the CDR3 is TGTGCCAGCAGCTTTTACTTTAGGACTAGCGGGCCCAACGAGCAGTACTTC.

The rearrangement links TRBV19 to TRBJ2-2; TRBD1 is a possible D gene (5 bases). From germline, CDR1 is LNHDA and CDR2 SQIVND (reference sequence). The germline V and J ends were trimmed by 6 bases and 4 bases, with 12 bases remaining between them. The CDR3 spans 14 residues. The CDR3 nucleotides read TGTGCCAGTAGAGGTCAGGGCGCCACCGGGGAGCTGTTTTTT. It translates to CASRGQGATGELFF.

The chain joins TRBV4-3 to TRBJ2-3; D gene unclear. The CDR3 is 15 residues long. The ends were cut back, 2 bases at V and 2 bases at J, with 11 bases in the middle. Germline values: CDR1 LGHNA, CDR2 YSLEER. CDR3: CASSQLVYHTDTQYF. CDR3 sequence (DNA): TGCGCCAGCAGCCAACTAGTATACCACACAGATACGCAGTATTTT.

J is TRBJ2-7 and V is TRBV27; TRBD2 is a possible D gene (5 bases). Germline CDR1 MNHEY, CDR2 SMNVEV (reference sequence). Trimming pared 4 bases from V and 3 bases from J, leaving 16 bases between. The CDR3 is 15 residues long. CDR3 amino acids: CASSSLPRSGYEQYF. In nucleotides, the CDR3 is TGTGCCAGCAGTTCCCTACCTCGGAGCGGCTACGAGCAGTACTTC.